The sequence of this TCR beta chain was determined in a study of human T cells and chemical hapten exposure. Background on the study: DPC at 0.01% went onto the upper back in patch tests, read at 6 days. Alopecia areata, totalis or universalis was found in mostly female patients. Per-sample TCR yield variation was attributed mainly to small pooled library volume differences.

Time point described: patch test 1, 2 weeks after DPC sensitization. Treatment meaning: therapeutic diphenylcyclopropenone sensitization with weekly scalp DPC. Of note for this clonotype: This may be a read error: a much more frequent sequence differs by one nucleotide.

The study used a library that attached unique molecular identifiers to individual cDNA molecules. Via MiXCR, TCRdb re-called the RACE reads, giving one row per CDR3 protein. This sample has 370,000 or so distinct CDR3 sequences, with roughly 4.8% found just once. The TCR was taken from a woman aged 45-65 years with alopecia areata. Some clones in this sample may be carry-over from other donors' samples. Sequenced here: whole blood, sampled in connection with sensitization to the hapten diphenylcyclopropenone (DPC).

The CDR3 DNA is TGTGCCAGCAGCCCCAAAGTGGGACTAGCGGGATCAGATACGCAGAATTTT. This gives the protein CASSPKVGLAGSDTQNF. The chain combines TRBV7-8 with TRBJ2-3; TRBD2 matches 13 bases. The germline V gene encodes CDR1 SGHVS and CDR2 FQNEAQ. The CDR3 totals 17 residues.